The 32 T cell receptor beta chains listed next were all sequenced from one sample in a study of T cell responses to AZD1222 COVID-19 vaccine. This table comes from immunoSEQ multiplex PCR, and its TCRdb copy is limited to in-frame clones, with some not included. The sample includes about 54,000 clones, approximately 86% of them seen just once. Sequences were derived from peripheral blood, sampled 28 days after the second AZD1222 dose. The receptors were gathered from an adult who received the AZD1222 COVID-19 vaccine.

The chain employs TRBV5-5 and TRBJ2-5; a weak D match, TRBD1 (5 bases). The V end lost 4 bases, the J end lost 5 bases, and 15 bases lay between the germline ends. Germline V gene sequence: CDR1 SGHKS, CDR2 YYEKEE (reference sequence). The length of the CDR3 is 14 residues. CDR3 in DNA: TGTGCCAGCAGCCTCCTCCAGGGCCGGGAGACCCAGTACTTC. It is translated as CASSLLQGRETQYF. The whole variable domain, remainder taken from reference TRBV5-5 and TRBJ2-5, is DAGVTQSPTHLIKTRGQQVTLRCSPISGHKSVSWYQQVLGQGPQFIFQYYEKEERGRGNFPDRFSARQFPNYSSELNVNALLLGDSALYLCASSLLQGRETQYFGPGTRLLVL.

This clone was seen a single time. The CDR3 DNA sequence: TGTGCCACCAGAGAAGATTGGACAGGGGGTAGCAATCAGCCCCAGCATTTT. Amino acids: CATREDWTGGSNQPQHF. The V and J genes are TRBV24-1 and TRBJ1-5; 10 nucleotides match TRBD1. Germline V CDR1 and CDR2: KGHDR, SFDVKD. The CDR3 consists of 17 residues. V gave up 7 bases and J gave up 0 bases; unmatched junction bases: 8.

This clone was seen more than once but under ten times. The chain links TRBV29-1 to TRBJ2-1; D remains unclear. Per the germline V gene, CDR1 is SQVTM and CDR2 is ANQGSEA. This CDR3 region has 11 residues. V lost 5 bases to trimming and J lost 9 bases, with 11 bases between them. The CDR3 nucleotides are TGCAGCGTTCGTATGGACGGTGAGCAGTTCTTC. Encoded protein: CSVRMDGEQFF.

The CDR3 sequence is CASSHGLDYEQYF. The CDR3 DNA reads TGTGCCAGCTCGCATGGACTAGACTACGAGCAGTACTTC. This sequence joins TRBV18 and TRBJ2-7, with TRBD2 matching over 7 bases. CDR3 size: 13 residues. Losses at the gene ends were 6 bases for V and 3 bases for J; bases not matched to a gene: 5. Germline values: CDR1 KGHSH, CDR2 LQKENI.

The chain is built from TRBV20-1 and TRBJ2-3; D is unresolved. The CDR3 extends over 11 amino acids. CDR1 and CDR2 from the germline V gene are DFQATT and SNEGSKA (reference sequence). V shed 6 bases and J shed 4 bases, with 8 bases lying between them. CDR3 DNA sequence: TGCAGTGCCACGTCCGCAGATACGCAGTATTTT. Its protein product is CSATSADTQYF.

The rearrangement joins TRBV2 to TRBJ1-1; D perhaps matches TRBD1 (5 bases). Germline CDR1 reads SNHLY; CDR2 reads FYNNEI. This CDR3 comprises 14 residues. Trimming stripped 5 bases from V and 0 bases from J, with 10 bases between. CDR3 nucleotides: TGTGCCAGCAGTATGGGGGTGATGAACACTGAAGCTTTCTTT. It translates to CASSMGVMNTEAFF.

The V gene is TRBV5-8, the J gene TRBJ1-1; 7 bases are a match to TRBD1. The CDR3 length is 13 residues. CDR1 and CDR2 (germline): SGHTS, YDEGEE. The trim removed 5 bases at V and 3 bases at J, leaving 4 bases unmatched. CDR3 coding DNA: TGTGCCAGCAGAAAGACAGGGTACACTGAAGCTTTCTTT. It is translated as CASRKTGYTEAFF.

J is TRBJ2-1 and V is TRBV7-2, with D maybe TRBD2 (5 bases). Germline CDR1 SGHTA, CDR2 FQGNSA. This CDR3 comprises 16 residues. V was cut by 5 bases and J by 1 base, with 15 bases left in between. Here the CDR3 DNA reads TGTGCCAGCAGCCCCGTTGCTCGGGGATCCTACAATGAGCAGTTCTTC. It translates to CASSPVARGSYNEQFF.

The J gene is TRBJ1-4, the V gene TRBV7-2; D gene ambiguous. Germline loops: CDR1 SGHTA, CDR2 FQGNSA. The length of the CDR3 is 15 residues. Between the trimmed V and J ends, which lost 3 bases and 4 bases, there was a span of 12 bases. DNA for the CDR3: TGTGCCAGCAGCTTTATGGCCGGGATTAATGAAAAACTGTTTTTT. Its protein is CASSFMAGINEKLFF.

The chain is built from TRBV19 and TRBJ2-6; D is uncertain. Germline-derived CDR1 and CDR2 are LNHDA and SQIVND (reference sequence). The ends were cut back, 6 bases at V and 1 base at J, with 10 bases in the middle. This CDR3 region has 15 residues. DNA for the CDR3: TGTGCCAGTAGCCTCACCCCATCTGGGGCCAACGTCCTGACTTTC. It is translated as CASSLTPSGANVLTF.

The CDR3 DNA is TGTGCCAGTAGTAGGCCTAGCGGGAGGGCCATGAATGAGCAGTTCTTC. This gives the protein CASSRPSGRAMNEQFF. V is TRBV19 and J is TRBJ2-1; 12 bases align to TRBD2. The length of the CDR3 is 16 residues. CDR1 is LNHDA, CDR2 SQIVND, per germline (reference sequence). J was trimmed by 7 bases and V by 4 bases; bases with no gene match: 8.

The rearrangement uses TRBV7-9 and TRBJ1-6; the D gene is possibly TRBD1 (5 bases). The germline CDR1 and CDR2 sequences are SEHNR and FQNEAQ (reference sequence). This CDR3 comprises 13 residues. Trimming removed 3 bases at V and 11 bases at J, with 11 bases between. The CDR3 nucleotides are TGTGCCAGCAGCTTGGGGACCGACGCACCCCTCCACTTT. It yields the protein CASSLGTDAPLHF.

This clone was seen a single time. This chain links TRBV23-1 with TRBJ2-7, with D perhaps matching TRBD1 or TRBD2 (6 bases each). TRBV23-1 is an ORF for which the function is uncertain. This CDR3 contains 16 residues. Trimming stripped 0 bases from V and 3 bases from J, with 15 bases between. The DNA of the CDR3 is TGCGCCAGCAGTCAATCCCGTGGGGGGCCCGACTACGAGCAGTACTTC. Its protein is CASSQSRGGPDYEQYF.

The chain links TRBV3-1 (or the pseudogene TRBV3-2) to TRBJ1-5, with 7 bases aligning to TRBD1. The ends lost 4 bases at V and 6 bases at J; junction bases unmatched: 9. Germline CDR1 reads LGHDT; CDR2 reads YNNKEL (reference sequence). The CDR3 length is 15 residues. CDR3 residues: CASSPQGGGSQPQHF. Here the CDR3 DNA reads TGTGCCAGCAGCCCCCAGGGGGGGGGAAGTCAGCCCCAGCATTTT.

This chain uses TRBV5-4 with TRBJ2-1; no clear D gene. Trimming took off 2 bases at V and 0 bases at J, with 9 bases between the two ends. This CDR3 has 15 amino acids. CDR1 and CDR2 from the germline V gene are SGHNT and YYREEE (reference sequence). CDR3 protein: CASSFDISSYNEQFF. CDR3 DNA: TGTGCCAGCAGCTTTGATATCAGCTCCTACAATGAGCAGTTCTTC.

Here the CDR3 reads CASSLQGARTDTQYF. CDR3 DNA sequence: TGTGCCAGCTCACTCCAGGGTGCCCGCACAGATACGCAGTATTTT. The chain combines TRBV18 with TRBJ2-3, with D possibly matching TRBD1 (5 bases). The CDR3 consists of 15 residues. V dropped 4 bases and J dropped 1 base, with 12 bases sitting between them. The V gene's germline CDR1 is KGHSH and CDR2 LQKENI.

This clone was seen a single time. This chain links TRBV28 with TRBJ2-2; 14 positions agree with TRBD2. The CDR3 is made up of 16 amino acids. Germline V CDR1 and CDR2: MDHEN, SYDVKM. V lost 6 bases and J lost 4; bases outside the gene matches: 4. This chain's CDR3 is CASRKGLAGVTGELFF. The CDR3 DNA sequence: TGTGCCAGCAGAAAGGGACTAGCGGGAGTCACCGGGGAGCTGTTTTTT.

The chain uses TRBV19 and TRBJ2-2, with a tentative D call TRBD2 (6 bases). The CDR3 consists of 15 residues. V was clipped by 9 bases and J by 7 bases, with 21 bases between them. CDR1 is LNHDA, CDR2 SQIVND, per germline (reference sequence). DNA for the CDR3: TGTGCCAGCAGTCGAGAGGGGACTGGTATCGGGGAGCTGTTTTTT. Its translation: CASSREGTGIGELFF.

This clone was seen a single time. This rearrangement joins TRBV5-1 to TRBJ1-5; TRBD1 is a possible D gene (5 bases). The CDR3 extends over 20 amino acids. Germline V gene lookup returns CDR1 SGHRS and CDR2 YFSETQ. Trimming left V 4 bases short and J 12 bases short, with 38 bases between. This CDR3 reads CASSPEEDVEDTKPMLHQHF. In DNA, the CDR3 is TGCGCCAGCAGCCCAGAAGAAGACGTCGAGGACACCAAGCCGATGCTGCACCAGCATTTT.

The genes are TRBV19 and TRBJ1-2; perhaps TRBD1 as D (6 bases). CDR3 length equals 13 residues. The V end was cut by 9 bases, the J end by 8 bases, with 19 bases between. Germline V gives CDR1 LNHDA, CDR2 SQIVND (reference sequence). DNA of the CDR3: TGTGCCAGCTTCCACTGGACAGCGGCAGGCTACACCTTC. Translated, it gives CASFHWTAAGYTF. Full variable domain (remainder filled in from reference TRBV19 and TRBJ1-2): DGGITQSPKYLFRKEGQNVTLSCEQNLNHDAMYWYRQDPGQGLRLIYYSQIVNDFQKGDIAEGYSVSREKKESFPLTVTSAQKNPTAFYLCASFHWTAAGYTFGSGTRLTVV.

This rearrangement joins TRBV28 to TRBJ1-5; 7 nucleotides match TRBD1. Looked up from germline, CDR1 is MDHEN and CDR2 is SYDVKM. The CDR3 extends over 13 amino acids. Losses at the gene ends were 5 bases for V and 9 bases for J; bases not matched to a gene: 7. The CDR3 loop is CASSTATGMPQHF. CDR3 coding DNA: TGTGCCAGCAGTACGGCGACAGGGATGCCCCAGCATTTT.

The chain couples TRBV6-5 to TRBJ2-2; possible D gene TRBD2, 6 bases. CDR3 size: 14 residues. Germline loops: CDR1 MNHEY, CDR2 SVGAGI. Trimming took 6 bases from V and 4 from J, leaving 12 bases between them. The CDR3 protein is CASRFGTLTGELFF. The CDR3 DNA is TGTGCCAGCAGGTTCGGGACTCTCACCGGGGAGCTGTTTTTT.

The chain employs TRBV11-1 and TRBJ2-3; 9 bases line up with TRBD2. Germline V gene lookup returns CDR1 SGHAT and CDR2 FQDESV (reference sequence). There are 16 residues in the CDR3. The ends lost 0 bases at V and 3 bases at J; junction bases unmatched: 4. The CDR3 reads CASSLAPTSGTDTQYF. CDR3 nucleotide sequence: TGTGCCAGCAGCTTAGCCCCGACTAGCGGAACAGATACGCAGTATTTT.

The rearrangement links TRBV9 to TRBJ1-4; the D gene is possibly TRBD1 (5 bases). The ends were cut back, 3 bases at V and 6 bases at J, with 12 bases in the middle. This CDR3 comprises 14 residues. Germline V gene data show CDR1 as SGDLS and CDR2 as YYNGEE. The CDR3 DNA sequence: TGTGCCAGCAGCGCGCAGGGCGGTTATGAAAAACTGTTTTTT. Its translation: CASSAQGGYEKLFF.

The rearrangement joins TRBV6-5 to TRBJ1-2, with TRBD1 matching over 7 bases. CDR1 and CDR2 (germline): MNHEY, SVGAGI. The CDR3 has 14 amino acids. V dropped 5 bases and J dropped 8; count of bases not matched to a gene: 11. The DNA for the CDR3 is TGTGCCAGCAGTATCTATGGGACAGCGGCAGGCTACACCTTC. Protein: CASSIYGTAAGYTF.

CDR3 sequence (DNA): TGCGCCAGCAGCCAAGATGGTACCGGGACGGGGTACGAGCAGTACTTC. Its translation: CASSQDGTGTGYEQYF. This chain connects TRBV4-3 to TRBJ2-7; the D call may be TRBD1 or TRBD2 (5 bases each). Germline V gives CDR1 LGHNA, CDR2 YSLEER. The V and J ends lost 0 bases and 4 bases respectively, with 16 bases between them. This CDR3 region has 16 residues.

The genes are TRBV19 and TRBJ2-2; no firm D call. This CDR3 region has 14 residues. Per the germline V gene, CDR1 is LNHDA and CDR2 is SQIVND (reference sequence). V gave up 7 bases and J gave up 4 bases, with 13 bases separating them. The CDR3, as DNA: TGTGCCAGTATAAATAGGCAGTTCACCGGGGAGCTGTTTTTT. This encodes CASINRQFTGELFF. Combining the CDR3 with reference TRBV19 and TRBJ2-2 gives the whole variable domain DGGITQSPKYLFRKEGQNVTLSCEQNLNHDAMYWYRQDPGQGLRLIYYSQIVNDFQKGDIAEGYSVSREKKESFPLTVTSAQKNPTAFYLCASINRQFTGELFFGEGSRLTVL.

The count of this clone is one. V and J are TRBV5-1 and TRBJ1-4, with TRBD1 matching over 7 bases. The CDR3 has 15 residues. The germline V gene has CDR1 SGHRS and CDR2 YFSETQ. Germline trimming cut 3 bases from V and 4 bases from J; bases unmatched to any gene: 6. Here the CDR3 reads CASSWTGQLNEKLFF. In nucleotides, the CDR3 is TGCGCCAGCAGCTGGACGGGACAGCTTAATGAAAAACTGTTTTTT.

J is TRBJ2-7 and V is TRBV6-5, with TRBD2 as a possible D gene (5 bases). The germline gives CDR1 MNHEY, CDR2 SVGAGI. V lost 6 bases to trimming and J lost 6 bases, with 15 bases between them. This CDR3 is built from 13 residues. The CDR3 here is CASSPPGRGEQYF. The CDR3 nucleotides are TGTGCCAGCAGCCCACCCGGACGGGGCGAGCAGTACTTC.

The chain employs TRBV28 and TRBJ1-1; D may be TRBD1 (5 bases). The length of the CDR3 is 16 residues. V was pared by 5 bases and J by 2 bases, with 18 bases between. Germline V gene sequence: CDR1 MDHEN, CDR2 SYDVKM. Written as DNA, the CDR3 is TGTGCCAGCAGTATTATCTCTGGGGGGTTTAACACTGAAGCTTTCTTT. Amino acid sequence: CASSIISGGFNTEAFF.

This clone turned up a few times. Here the CDR3 DNA reads TGTGCCAGCAGCTTAGAAGACGTCCTCTATGGCTACACCTTC. This gives the protein CASSLEDVLYGYTF. The chain couples TRBV7-2 to TRBJ1-2; D is ambiguous. V was trimmed by 1 base and J by 4 bases, leaving 10 bases between them. Germline CDR1 reads SGHTA; CDR2 reads FQGNSA. The CDR3 loop spans 14 amino acids.

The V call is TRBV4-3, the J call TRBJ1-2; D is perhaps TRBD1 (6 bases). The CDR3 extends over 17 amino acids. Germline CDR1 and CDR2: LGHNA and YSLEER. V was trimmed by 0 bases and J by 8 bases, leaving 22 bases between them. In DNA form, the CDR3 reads TGCGCCAGCAGCCAAGATTTGGCCAGGGGTAATGAAGTGGGCTACACCTTC. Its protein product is CASSQDLARGNEVGYTF.